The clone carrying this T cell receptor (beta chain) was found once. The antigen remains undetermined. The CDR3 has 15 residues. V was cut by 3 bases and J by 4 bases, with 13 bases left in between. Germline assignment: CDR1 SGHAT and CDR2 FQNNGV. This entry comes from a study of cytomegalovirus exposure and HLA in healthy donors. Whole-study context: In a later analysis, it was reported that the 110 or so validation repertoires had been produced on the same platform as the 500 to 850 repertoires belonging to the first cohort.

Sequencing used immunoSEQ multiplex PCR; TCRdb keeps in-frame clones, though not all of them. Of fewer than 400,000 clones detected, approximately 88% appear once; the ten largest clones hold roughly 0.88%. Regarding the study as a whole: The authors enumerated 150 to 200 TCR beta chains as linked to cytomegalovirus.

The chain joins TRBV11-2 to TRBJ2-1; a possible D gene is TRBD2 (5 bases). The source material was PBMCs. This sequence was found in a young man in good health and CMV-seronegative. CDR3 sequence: CASSFRTGKYNEQFF. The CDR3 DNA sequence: TGTGCCAGCAGCTTTAGGACTGGAAAATACAATGAGCAGTTCTTC. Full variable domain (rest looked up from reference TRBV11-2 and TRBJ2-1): EAGVAQSPRYKIIEKRQSVAFWCNPISGHATLYWYQQILGQGPKLLIQFQNNGVVDDSQLPKDRFSAERLKGVDSTLKIQPAKLEDSAVYLCASSFRTGKYNEQFFGPGTRLTVL.